The rows below give T cell receptor beta chains drawn from one sample of a study of cytomegalovirus exposure and HLA in healthy donors. The assay was immunoSEQ multiplex PCR, and TCRdb's table has in-frame clones only and misses some. The data show about 200,000 clones, about 86% seen once. The sequencing sample was made of PBMCs. All receptors derive from a woman aged 30 to 39 in good health and CMV-seronegative. Each CDR3 is given with its conserved first and last residue. The D gene is left open where the match is weak. Rows give clone size only sometimes, using once, few, many, or a class for an expanded clone.

-	TRBV28	TRBJ1-5	TRBD1	TGTGCCAGCAGTCCCCGAGGACAGGGCCAGCCCCAGCATTTT	CASSPRGQGQPQHF
-	TRBV5-1	TRBJ2-1	TRBD2	TGCGCCAGCAGCTTGGCTAGCGGGAGGTACAATGAGCAGTTCTTC	CASSLASGRYNEQFF
-	TRBV15	TRBJ2-5	-	TGTGCCACCAGCAGGGAGGGGCTCCAAGAGACCCAGTACTTC	CATSREGLQETQYF
-	TRBV5-1	TRBJ2-2	-	TGCGCCAGCAGCCCTAACTCAAGAAGCTCGGGGGAGCTGTTTTTT	CASSPNSRSSGELFF
-	TRBV7-9	TRBJ2-1	-	TGTGCCAGCAGCTTAGACCGGGGGATAAATGAGCAGTTCTTC	CASSLDRGINEQFF
-	TRBV30	TRBJ2-7	TRBD2	TGTGCCTGGAACTCGGGGGGGGCCGACGAGCAGTACTTC	CAWNSGGADEQYF
-	TRBV7-6	TRBJ1-1	-	TGTGCCAGCAGCCAAGGGGCCCACGATAACACTGAAGCTTTCTTT	CASSQGAHDNTEAFF
once	TRBV15	TRBJ2-5	-	TGTGCCACCCGGGCAGGGGAACCCCAAGAGACCCAGTACTTC	CATRAGEPQETQYF
once	TRBV27	TRBJ1-6	TRBD1	TGTGCCAGCAGACCGACAGGGGTAAATTCACCCCTCCACTTT	CASRPTGVNSPLHF
-	TRBV5-1	TRBJ1-1	-	TGCGCCAGCAGCTTGGTTCCGGGGAGTATCACTGAAGCTTTCTTT	CASSLVPGSITEAFF
-	TRBV28	TRBJ1-1	-	TGTGCCAGCAGTTTATGGGGCCTGGGCACTGAAGCTTTCTTT	CASSLWGLGTEAFF
-	TRBV2	TRBJ1-2	TRBD1	TGTGCCAGCAGCCTAGAGACAGGGAACTATGGCTACACCTTC	CASSLETGNYGYTF
-	TRBV11-2	TRBJ2-3	-	TGTGCCAGCAGCTTATTTCGCAGGGGAACAGATACGCAGTATTTT	CASSLFRRGTDTQYF
-	TRBV6-1	TRBJ1-5	TRBD1	TGTGCCAGCAGTGAACACCGGACAGGGGCTAATAGCAATCAGCCCCAGCATTTT	CASSEHRTGANSNQPQHF
-	TRBV28	TRBJ2-3	TRBD2	TGTGCCAGCAGTTCTCTCTGGACTAGCGGCACAGATACGCAGTATTTT	CASSSLWTSGTDTQYF
-	TRBV6-5	TRBJ1-4	TRBD1	TGTGCCAGCAGTTACTCGGCCAGGGGGACTGAAAAACTGTTTTTT	CASSYSARGTEKLFF
-	TRBV5-1	TRBJ2-7	TRBD1	TGCGCCAGCAGCTTCGGGACAGTCTCCTACGAGCAGTACTTC	CASSFGTVSYEQYF
-	TRBV5-4	TRBJ2-1	TRBD2	TGTGCCAGCAGCTTTCCGGCGGGGGGTCCCTCCCAGCAGTTCTTC	CASSFPAGGPSQQFF
-	TRBV14	TRBJ2-2	-	TGTGCCAGCAGCCTCGGTACCGGGGAGCTGTTTTTT	CASSLGTGELFF
-	TRBV29-1	TRBJ2-3	TRBD2	TGCAGCGTTGGGACTAGCGGGGTCTATACGCAGTATTTT	CSVGTSGVYTQYF
-	TRBV2	TRBJ1-1	-	TGTGCCAGCACCGGCGAGAGCGGGGCTGAAGCTTTCTTT	CASTGESGAEAFF
few	TRBV6-1	TRBJ2-7	TRBD2	TGTGCCAGCAGTGAGACTAGCGGGGGGGTTGGGGAGCAGTACTTC	CASSETSGGVGEQYF
-	TRBV7-2	TRBJ2-3	-	TGTGCCAGCAGCTTAGTTGGCAGTATGCTCGATACGCAGTATTTT	CASSLVGSMLDTQYF
-	TRBV11-2	TRBJ2-5	-	TGTGCCAGCAGCGGAATACGGAGAGACCAAGAGACCCAGTACTTC	CASSGIRRDQETQYF
-	TRBV11-2	TRBJ2-7	TRBD2	TGTGCCAGCAGGCTAGCGGGAGACTACGAGCAGTACTTC	CASRLAGDYEQYF
-	TRBV28	TRBJ2-7	TRBD1	TGTGCCAGCAGAAAGACAGGGGGCTTTTACGAGCAGTACTTC	CASRKTGGFYEQYF
-	TRBV6-6	TRBJ2-5	TRBD2	TGTGCCAGCAGTACGCAGGGAGGGGAGACCCAGTACTTC	CASSTQGGETQYF
-	TRBV5-1	TRBJ2-6	TRBD1	TGCGCCAGCAGGGAGAGCCAGGGGGCATCCGAAGGGGCCAACGTCCTGACTTTC	CASRESQGASEGANVLTF
once	TRBV7-3	TRBJ1-1	-	TGTGCCAGCAGCTTAGGAGAGAACACTGAAGCTTTCTTT	CASSLGENTEAFF
few	TRBV15	TRBJ1-3	TRBD1	TGTGCCACCAGCAGGGACAGGGTAGTGGTTGGAAACACCATATATTTT	CATSRDRVVVGNTIYF
-	TRBV7-8	TRBJ2-7	-	TGTGCCAGCAGTTCAAATACCGGGACTGAGCAGTACTTC	CASSSNTGTEQYF
few	TRBV6-6	TRBJ2-7	-	TGTGCCAGCAACTCCGCCGGGACAACCTACGAGCAGTACTTC	CASNSAGTTYEQYF
-	TRBV7-9	TRBJ2-5	-	TGTGCCAGCGAACGAGGTCAAGCGGGAGAGACCCAGTACTTC	CASERGQAGETQYF
-	TRBV4-1	TRBJ2-3	-	TGCGCCAGCAGCCCCAGGGCCGTGGCCCTACAAGGGGATACGCAGTATTTT	CASSPRAVALQGDTQYF
-	TRBV25-1	TRBJ2-3	-	TGTGCCAGCAGTGTCGGGTTCCATGCAGCAGATACGCAGTATTTT	CASSVGFHAADTQYF
-	TRBV7-9	TRBJ2-7	-	TGTGCCAGCAGCTTGGCCGGGACACAATTGGGGTACGAGCAGTACTTC	CASSLAGTQLGYEQYF
few	TRBV5-1	TRBJ2-1	TRBD2	TGCGCCAGCAGCTTGGAGGGACTAGCTTTGAGCTCCTACAATGAGCAGTTCTTC	CASSLEGLALSSYNEQFF
-	TRBV29-1	TRBJ2-7	TRBD1	TGCAGCGCAACCGGGACAGGGGGTCTCTACGAGCAGTACTTC	CSATGTGGLYEQYF
-	TRBV7-2	TRBJ1-5	-	TGTGCCAGCAGCCTGGAGCTTAGCAATCAGCCCCAGCATTTT	CASSLELSNQPQHF
-	TRBV21-1	TRBJ2-5	-	TGTGCCAGCAGCAAACAGGTTAGGCAGTACTTC	CASSKQVRQYF
-	TRBV5-1	TRBJ2-5	TRBD1	TGCGCCAGTATGCCGGGACAGGGGGCCGCAGAGACCCAGTACTTC	CASMPGQGAAETQYF
-	TRBV5-1	TRBJ2-2	TRBD2	TGCGCCAGCTCCCTAGCGGGAGGCAACACCGGGGAGCTGTTTTTT	CASSLAGGNTGELFF
-	TRBV6-1	TRBJ2-3	TRBD2	TGTGCCAGCAGTGAAGCGTTGTTAGCGGGGGGGGTAGATACGCAGTATTTT	CASSEALLAGGVDTQYF
-	TRBV19	TRBJ1-2	-	TGTGCCAGTAGTATGGGCCCTAACTATGGCTACACCTTC	CASSMGPNYGYTF
few	TRBV6-5	TRBJ2-3	-	TGTGCCAGCAAACTGTCCTATGACACAGATACGCAGTATTTT	CASKLSYDTDTQYF
few	TRBV5-1	TRBJ2-3	TRBD1	TGCGCCAGCAGCTTGCAGGGGGACACAGATACGCAGTATTTT	CASSLQGDTDTQYF
-	TRBV5-6	TRBJ1-1	-	TGTGCCAGCAGCCATCAATACGTCGGGGTCACTGAAGCTTTCTTT	CASSHQYVGVTEAFF
once	TRBV28	TRBJ1-2	TRBD1	TGTGCCAGCGTCGGGACAGGGAGAGTCTATGGCTACACCTTC	CASVGTGRVYGYTF
-	TRBV15	TRBJ2-7	TRBD2	TGTGCCACCAGCAGATCTATAGCGGGTTCTCTCGAGCAGTACTTC	CATSRSIAGSLEQYF
-	TRBV5-1	TRBJ1-1	-	TGCGCCAGCAGCCTTGGCCCCGATGGCACTGAAGCTTTCTTT	CASSLGPDGTEAFF
-	TRBV28	TRBJ1-1	TRBD1	TGTGCCAGCAGTTTATGGGACAGGGGATGGGCAACTGAAGCTTTCTTT	CASSLWDRGWATEAFF
-	TRBV6-5	TRBJ1-1	-	TGTGCCAGCAGTTTATTCAGGAACACTGAAGCTTTCTTT	CASSLFRNTEAFF
-	TRBV27	TRBJ2-1	-	TGTGCCAGCAGGCAAGGGAGACTAGGGACGAATTGGGAGCAGTTCTTC	CASRQGRLGTNWEQFF
once	TRBV5-4	TRBJ2-3	-	TGTGCCAGCAGCCATGCCGGGGGTGATGATACGCAGTATTTT	CASSHAGGDDTQYF
-	TRBV5-1	TRBJ2-1	-	TGCGCCAGCAGCTTGGAAGGGGCGAGAGTAGATGAGCAGTTCTTC	CASSLEGARVDEQFF
-	TRBV30	TRBJ2-7	-	TGTGCCTGGAGTCTCGACAGCACCTCCTACGAGCAGTACTTC	CAWSLDSTSYEQYF
-	TRBV6-5	TRBJ1-1	TRBD1	TGTGCCAGCAGTATACAGGGGGGTGCGGAAGCTTTCTTT	CASSIQGGAEAFF
-	TRBV30	TRBJ2-3	-	TGTGCCTGGAGTGTACAGGCAGATACGCAGTATTTT	CAWSVQADTQYF